Shown below are 14 T cell receptor beta chains from a single sample sequenced in a study of T cell responses to AZD1222 COVID-19 vaccine (dated by TCRdb to 2020 to 2023). Receptor libraries were prepared by the immunoSEQ multiplex PCR assay. The clones in this table, taken by TCRdb from immuneACCESS, are in-frame only. Not every clone is retained; where verified, under half of the shortfall comes from an unresolved V gene, and the cause of the rest is unknown. This sample lists some 200,000 clones; approximately 89% were detected once. The ten most abundant clones make up around 3.5% of the sample. Taken with the paper, the label for time point translates to: about 28 days (+/-7) after the second vaccine dose. The input for sequencing was peripheral blood, taken 28 days after the second AZD1222 dose. These receptors originate from an adult who received the AZD1222 COVID-19 vaccine.

The V and J genes are TRBV28 and TRBJ1-2; weak D call: TRBD1 (5 bases). The germline V gene has CDR1 MDHEN and CDR2 SYDVKM. With 3 bases removed from V and 14 bases from J, the gap between germline ends came to 13 bases. The CDR3 length is 11 residues. The CDR3 bases are TGTGCCAGCAGTTTCCAGGGTTTGGAGACCTTC. As protein: CASSFQGLETF.

The chain recombines TRBV21-1 with TRBJ2-7. TRBV21-1 is a documented pseudogene. CDR3 length: 15 amino acids. The CDR3 loop is CASSDIRDRTYEQYF. The CDR3 DNA is TGTGCCAGCAGCGATATCCGGGACCGCACCTACGAGCAGTACTTC.

CDR3 sequence reads: CASSHASNSFAEQYF. DNA of the CDR3: TGCGCCAGCAGCCATGCCAGCAATTCATTCGCCGAGCAGTACTTC. The chain links TRBV4-1 to TRBJ2-7, with D uncertain. The germline V gene has CDR1 MGHRA and CDR2 YSYEKL. The CDR3 runs 15 residues. V was shortened by 3 bases and J by 6 bases, with 18 bases between the two germline ends.

The chain carries TRBV18 and TRBJ1-6; tentative D call: TRBD1 (5 bases). V was pared by 6 bases and J by 7 bases, with 13 bases between. This CDR3 spans 14 amino acids. Looked up from germline, CDR1 is KGHSH and CDR2 is LQKENI. As DNA, the CDR3 is TGTGCCAGCTCCCGGGACGGGGGAAATTCACCCCTCCACTTT. Its translation: CASSRDGGNSPLHF.

The gene calls are TRBV5-1 and TRBJ2-5; no clear D. The CDR3 is 13 amino acids. The V gene lost 0 bases and the J gene lost 4 bases, with 7 bases spanning the gap. CDR1 is SGHRS, CDR2 YFSETQ, per germline. Written as DNA, the CDR3 is TGCGCCAGCAGCTTGGAGACACGAGAGACCCAGTACTTC. The encoded protein is CASSLETRETQYF. The full variable domain, rest sourced from reference TRBV5-1 and TRBJ2-5, is KAGVTQTPRYLIKTRGQQVTLSCSPISGHRSVSWYQQTPGQGLQFLFEYFSETQRNKGNFPGRFSGRQFSNSRSEMNVSTLELGDSALYLCASSLETRETQYFGPGTRLLVL.

This chain links TRBV7-2 with TRBJ1-2; TRBD1 matches 10 bases. Looked up from germline, CDR1 is SGHTA and CDR2 is FQGNSA. The length of the CDR3 is 16 residues. The junction had 6 bases not matched to a gene; V was cut back by 1 base and J by 4 bases. Written as DNA, the CDR3 is TGTGCCAGCAGCTTAGGAATGACAGGGGGCACCTATGGCTACACCTTC. It yields the protein CASSLGMTGGTYGYTF.

The chain is built from TRBV3-1 (or the pseudogene TRBV3-2) and TRBJ2-1; 8 nucleotides match TRBD2. The V gene's germline CDR1 is LGHDT and CDR2 YNNKEL (reference sequence). This CDR3 spans 13 amino acids. After removal of 1 base from V and 13 bases from J, the junction contained 6 bases not matched to a gene. The CDR3 DNA reads TGTGCCAGCAGCCAAGCCCTAGCGGGCGGACAGTTCTTC. It translates to CASSQALAGGQFF.

The chain is built from TRBV11-2 and TRBJ1-6; 9 bases map to TRBD1. This CDR3 has 15 residues. CDR1 is SGHAT, CDR2 FQNNGV, per germline. With V trimmed by 5 bases and J by 7 bases, 6 bases remained unmatched. Here the CDR3 reads CASSPRQGGNSPLHF. CDR3 nucleotides: TGTGCCAGCAGCCCCCGACAGGGGGGGAATTCACCCCTCCACTTT. Supplemented by reference TRBV11-2 and TRBJ1-6, the full variable domain reads EAGVAQSPRYKIIEKRQSVAFWCNPISGHATLYWYQQILGQGPKLLIQFQNNGVVDDSQLPKDRFSAERLKGVDSTLKIQPAKLEDSAVYLCASSPRQGGNSPLHFGNGTRLTVT.

The CDR3 is CASSRKRGTAAEAFF. CDR3 in DNA: TGTGCCAGCAGCCGAAAGAGGGGAACTGCCGCTGAAGCTTTCTTT. The chain recombines TRBV3-1 (or the pseudogene TRBV3-2) with TRBJ1-1; the D gene is possibly TRBD1 (5 bases). Germline V gene sequence: CDR1 LGHDT, CDR2 YNNKEL (reference sequence). The CDR3 is 15 amino acids. Trimming took off 4 bases at V and 6 bases at J, with 18 bases between the two ends.

This clone was detected only once. The V gene is TRBV30, the J gene TRBJ2-7, with 8 bases identical to TRBD2. J gave up 0 bases and V 2 bases, and 6 bases lay outside the gene matches. The CDR3 is made up of 15 amino acids. From germline, CDR1 is GTSNPN and CDR2 SVGIG (reference sequence). The CDR3 DNA reads TGTGCCTGGAGTAGTAGCGGGATGACCTCCTACGAGCAGTACTTC. Its protein is CAWSSSGMTSYEQYF.

The sample holds a few counts of this clone. This sequence joins TRBV6-5 and TRBJ1-5; no clear D. The germline gives CDR1 MNHEY, CDR2 SVGAGI. The V end lost 6 bases, the J end lost 5 bases, and 17 bases lay between the germline ends. This CDR3 spans 15 amino acids. The CDR3 reads CASRLSTETYQPQHF. The CDR3 nucleotides are TGTGCCAGCAGACTCTCCACAGAGACTTATCAGCCCCAGCATTTT.

The chain recombines TRBV18 with TRBJ2-6, with D hard to call. The CDR3 sequence is 16 residues long. Germline assignment: CDR1 KGHSH and CDR2 LQKENI. The V and J ends lost 0 bases and 0 bases respectively, with 6 bases between them. The CDR3 sequence: CASSPPIFSGANVLTF. The CDR3 DNA reads TGTGCCAGCTCACCACCTATTTTCTCTGGGGCCAACGTCCTGACTTTC.

The rearrangement links TRBV10-1 to TRBJ1-5; D unclear. V dropped 2 bases and J dropped 6 bases, with 5 bases sitting between them. Germline loops: CDR1 WNHNN, CDR2 SYGVQD (reference sequence). The CDR3 is 12 amino acids. The CDR3 protein is CASSEGSQPQHF. The CDR3 nucleotides read TGCGCCAGCAGTGAGGGCAGTCAGCCCCAGCATTTT.

The rearrangement uses TRBV7-8 and TRBJ1-6, with D tentatively TRBD1 (6 bases). V lost 5 bases to trimming and J lost 6 bases, with 17 bases between them. Germline V gives CDR1 SGHVS, CDR2 FQNEAQ. The CDR3 extends over 16 amino acids. The CDR3, as DNA: TGTGCCAGCAGCCCGCGGACAGTTTTGGTTAATTCACCCCTCCACTTT. Protein sequence: CASSPRTVLVNSPLHF.